This T cell receptor (beta chain) was identified in a study of OX40 agonist ivuxolimab in advanced cancers. Turning to the study itself: The dose of intravenous ivuxolimab that patients received every 2 weeks ranged from 0.01 to 10 mg/kg.

Comment on this clone: What it recognizes is unknown.

Profiling relied on immunoSEQ multiplex PCR, and the TCRdb table lists in-frame clones only, not all of them. The sample lists tens of thousands of clones; roughly nine tenths were seen once. This CDR3 has 16 residues. Germline V gene data show CDR1 as MNHEY and CDR2 as SMNVEV (reference sequence). V lost 5 bases, J lost 5 bases, and 19 bases lay in between. Findings of the study overall: The study found among the lowest clonal expansion in partial responders at 0.1-3.0 mg/kg. Averaged across samples, CD8+ T cells carried more expanded clones than CD4+ did.

The sequence was obtained from an adult with an advanced solid tumor such as melanoma, head and neck, liver or kidney cancer. V and J are TRBV27 and TRBJ2-1; the D gene is possibly TRBD2 (6 bases). The specimen was CD4+ or CD8+ T cells sorted from blood, collected in a trial of the OX40 agonist ivuxolimab. CDR3 amino acids: CASSDWAGKGNNEQFF. The CDR3 nucleotides are TGTGCCAGCAGTGACTGGGCGGGGAAGGGGAACAATGAGCAGTTCTTC.